These 27 T cell receptor beta chains originate from one sample sequenced in a study of T-cell reconstitution after alpha-beta-depleted transplantation in children. Unique molecular identifiers were used to barcode this TCRbeta library. MiXCR was run by TCRdb on the PCR reads, yielding one entry per CDR3 protein. The sample records 200,000 to 250,000 distinct CDR3 sequences, around 10% being singletons. The specimen comprised PBMCs from the stem cell graft donor, sampled from the stem cell graft. The receptors here all came from a human donor who donated a stem cell graft to a child with acute lymphoblastic leukemia.

This clonotype has more than one count but fewer than ten. The chain couples TRBV12-5 to TRBJ1-2; D is uncertain. The CDR3 contains 14 residues. Looked up from germline, CDR1 is LGHNT and CDR2 is FRNRAP. The germline V and J ends were trimmed by 2 bases and 8 bases, with 15 bases remaining between them. CDR3 region: CASGLNPVMGGYTF. The DNA of the CDR3 is TGTGCTAGTGGTTTGAACCCAGTCATGGGGGGCTACACCTTC.

This clonotype was seen just once. The V and J genes are TRBV7-8 and TRBJ2-7; D call uncertain. The length of the CDR3 is 13 residues. The germline gives CDR1 SGHVS, CDR2 FQNEAQ. The ends were cut back, 5 bases at V and 0 bases at J, with 8 bases in the middle. CDR3 residues: CASSPGFSYEQYF. In DNA, the CDR3 is TGTGCCAGCAGCCCCGGGTTCTCCTACGAGCAGTACTTC.

Ten or more counts support this clonotype. The rearrangement uses TRBV10-3 and TRBJ1-3; D gene unclear. V lost 3 bases to trimming and J lost 0 bases, with 9 bases between them. The CDR3 covers 15 residues. Germline values: CDR1 ENHRY, CDR2 SYGVKD. Written as DNA, the CDR3 is TGTGCCATCAGTGACAGAGCAGACTCTGGAAACACCATATATTTT. Translated, it gives CAISDRADSGNTIYF.

This clonotype has just a few counts. The CDR3 here is CASSHSLDTGELFF. In nucleotides, the CDR3 is TGTGCCAGCAGCCACTCCTTGGACACCGGGGAGCTGTTTTTT. This chain links TRBV14 with TRBJ2-2; no reliable D call. There are 14 residues in the CDR3. Germline CDR1 SGHDN, CDR2 FVKESK. V lost 3 bases and J 3 bases, leaving 8 bases between the germline ends. Based on the CDR3 plus reference TRBV14 and TRBJ2-2, the full variable domain is EAGVTQFPSHSVIEKGQTVTLRCDPISGHDNLYWYRRVMGKEIKFLLHFVKESKQDESGMPNNRFLAERTGGTYSTLKVQPAELEDSGVYFCASSHSLDTGELFFGEGSRLTVL.

In its sample, this clonotype was seen many times. The chain carries TRBV7-2 and TRBJ2-7; possibly TRBD2 for D (5 bases). The CDR3 spans 17 residues. Germline CDR1 reads SGHTA; CDR2 reads FQGNSA. Trimming stripped 5 bases from V and 7 bases from J, with 27 bases between. In nucleotides, the CDR3 is TGTGCCAGCAGCCGCACTTTTTCCGGACTGATGGTATTGGAGCAGTACTTC. Translating gives CASSRTFSGLMVLEQYF.

This clonotype appeared a few times. The chain has TRBV6-2 or TRBV6-3 and TRBJ2-7, with 9 bases lining up with TRBD1. With 5 bases clipped from V and 2 bases from J, the junction kept 4 bases outside the gene matches. Germline assignment: CDR1 MNHEY and CDR2 SVGEGT. CDR3 size: 14 residues. The CDR3 DNA follows: TGTGCCAGCAGTAGGGACAGGGACCCCTACGAGCAGTACTTC. Residues: CASSRDRDPYEQYF.

This clonotype was seen at least ten times. The chain couples TRBV29-1 to TRBJ2-1; D may be TRBD1 (6 bases). This CDR3 has 13 amino acids. Germline values: CDR1 SQVTM, CDR2 ANQGSEA. The V and J ends lost 5 bases and 4 bases respectively, with 12 bases between them. This CDR3 is CSVRDRTYNEQFF. DNA for the CDR3: TGCAGCGTTCGAGACAGGACTTACAATGAGCAGTTCTTC.

The DNA for the CDR3 is TGCGCCAGCATGACGTCCTCCGGAGAACCTTACAATGAGCAGTTCTTC. This translates into CASMTSSGEPYNEQFF. This sequence joins TRBV5-1 and TRBJ2-1; D is unclear. The ends were cut back, 6 bases at V and 4 bases at J, with 20 bases in the middle. The CDR3 totals 16 residues. Looked up from germline, CDR1 is SGHRS and CDR2 is YFSETQ.

This chain connects TRBV27 to TRBJ1-1; D might be TRBD1 (6 bases). The CDR3 spans 15 residues. The V end lost 2 bases, the J end lost 3 bases, and 13 bases lay between the germline ends. CDR1 MNHEY and CDR2 SMNVEV come from the germline V gene (reference sequence). The CDR3 sequence: CASSLGRGYDTEAFF. CDR3 DNA: TGTGCCAGCAGTTTAGGCAGGGGTTATGACACTGAAGCTTTCTTT.

This clonotype was counted many times. The rearrangement links TRBV20-1 to TRBJ2-5; 7 bases agree with TRBD1. J gave up 3 bases and V 6 bases, and 13 bases lay outside the gene matches. CDR3 length: 15 residues. Germline V gives CDR1 DFQATT, CDR2 SNEGSKA (reference sequence). The CDR3 DNA is TGCAGTGCCCGCCGACAGGGCCGAAGGGAAGAGACCCAGTACTTC. This codes for CSARRQGRREETQYF.

This clonotype was seen more than once but under ten times. V gene TRBV9 combines with J gene TRBJ2-2; D remains ambiguous. This CDR3 is built from 14 residues. V gave up 0 bases and J gave up 5 bases, with 8 bases separating them. CDR1 and CDR2 from the germline V gene are SGDLS and YYNGEE. CDR3 sequence: CASSVDQWTGELFF. In DNA, the CDR3 is TGTGCCAGCAGCGTAGATCAGTGGACCGGGGAGCTGTTTTTT. Full variable domain (outside the CDR3, taken from reference TRBV9 and TRBJ2-2): DSGVTQTPKHLITATGQRVTLRCSPRSGDLSVYWYQQSLDQGLQFLIQYYNGEERAKGNILERFSAQQFPDLHSELNLSSLELGDSALYFCASSVDQWTGELFFGEGSRLTVL.

The table lists this clonotype with a count of one. CDR3 in amino acids: CASSPGAGASYEQYF. The DNA for the CDR3 is TGTGCCAGCAGCCCTGGGGCAGGGGCCTCCTACGAGCAGTACTTC. The chain couples TRBV7-8 to TRBJ2-7; TRBD1 is a possible D gene (6 bases). Germline V gene data show CDR1 as SGHVS and CDR2 as FQNEAQ. The CDR3 sequence is 15 residues long. Trimming took off 5 bases at V and 0 bases at J, with 14 bases between the two ends.

The chain is built from TRBV11-2 and TRBJ2-5, with D possibly being TRBD1 (6 bases). From germline, CDR1 is SGHAT and CDR2 FQNNGV. V gave up 6 bases and J gave up 2 bases, with 16 bases separating them. The CDR3 totals 15 residues. The CDR3 sequence is CASSWTANFQETQYF. CDR3 bases: TGTGCCAGCAGTTGGACAGCTAATTTTCAAGAGACCCAGTACTTC.

V is TRBV28 and J is TRBJ2-5; no reliable D call. The CDR3 is made up of 13 amino acids. The germline gives CDR1 MDHEN, CDR2 SYDVKM. Deletions cut 3 bases from V and 2 bases from J, with 7 bases between. The CDR3 coding sequence is TGTGCCAGCAGTTTCCAGTTACAAGAGACCCAGTACTTC. This gives the protein CASSFQLQETQYF. Supplemented by reference TRBV28 and TRBJ2-5, the full variable domain reads DVKVTQSSRYLVKRTGEKVFLECVQDMDHENMFWYRQDPGLGLRLIYFSYDVKMKEKGDIPEGYSVSREKKERFSLILESASTNQTSMYLCASSFQLQETQYFGPGTRLLVL.

In the case of this clonotype: The conserved closing phenylalanine or tryptophan is absent in this CDR3, likely reflecting a read error. The V gene is TRBV11-2, the J gene TRBJ1-3; D not resolved. V dropped 4 bases and J dropped 0 bases, with 4 bases sitting between them. The V gene's germline CDR1 is SGHAT and CDR2 FQNNGV. This CDR3 spans 13 amino acids. In DNA, the CDR3 is TGTGCCAGCAGCTCCACCTCTGGAAACACCATATATTCT. This codes for CASSSTSGNTIYS.

The CDR3 DNA is TGTGCCAGCAGCTCACGACAGGGGGAGACTGAAGCTTTCTTT. It codes for CASSSRQGETEAFF. This chain links TRBV7-2 with TRBJ1-1; TRBD1 matches at 9 bases. The V gene's germline CDR1 is SGHTA and CDR2 FQGNSA. The CDR3 runs 14 residues. V trimming: 4 bases; J trimming: 5 bases; junction bases outside the gene matches: 5.

This clonotype has a count of ten or more. The V and J genes are TRBV19 and TRBJ1-6; D unresolved. CDR1 and CDR2 (germline): LNHDA, SQIVND (reference sequence). The CDR3 covers 13 residues. V was pared by 9 bases and J by 4 bases, with 10 bases between. CDR3 sequence reads: CASLQSYNSPLHF. CDR3 DNA: TGTGCCAGCCTACAGAGTTATAATTCACCCCTCCACTTT.

This sequence joins TRBV18 and TRBJ1-1; D is unclear. The CDR3 runs 12 residues. Germline assignment: CDR1 KGHSH and CDR2 LQKENI. Trimming removed 3 bases from V and 6 bases from J, with 8 bases in between. The CDR3: CASSPGEAEAFF. DNA for the CDR3: TGTGCCAGCTCACCCGGGGAAGCTGAAGCTTTCTTT.

This chain's CDR3 is CASSPLAQLGAGANVLTF. CDR3 coding DNA: TGTGCCAGCTCACCGCTAGCGCAGTTAGGGGCTGGGGCCAACGTCCTGACTTTC. This chain connects TRBV18 to TRBJ2-6; D perhaps matches TRBD2 (6 bases). Germline CDR1 and CDR2: KGHSH and LQKENI. The CDR3 has 18 amino acids. V gave up 3 bases and J gave up 2 bases, with 17 bases separating them.

This clonotype appeared many times. This chain links TRBV5-1 with TRBJ2-7; 8 bases are shared with TRBD1. Germline assignment: CDR1 SGHRS and CDR2 YFSETQ. V was clipped by 4 bases and J by 2 bases; unmatched bases: 5. The CDR3 runs to 14 residues. CDR3 coding DNA: TGCGCCAGCAGCCTGGACAGGGAAACCTACGAGCAGTACTTC. Protein sequence: CASSLDRETYEQYF. The full variable domain, in which reference TRBV5-1 and TRBJ2-7 provide the parts outside the CDR3, is KAGVTQTPRYLIKTRGQQVTLSCSPISGHRSVSWYQQTPGQGLQFLFEYFSETQRNKGNFPGRFSGRQFSNSRSEMNVSTLELGDSALYLCASSLDRETYEQYFGPGTRLTVT.

This clonotype was detected a few times. DNA of the CDR3: TGTGCCATCAGTGAAGGCATTAACGGGTTTCGGTCACCCCTCCACTTT. It translates to CAISEGINGFRSPLHF. The J gene is TRBJ1-6, the V gene TRBV10-3, with D unresolved. There are 16 residues in the CDR3. Germline assignment: CDR1 ENHRY and CDR2 SYGVKD. Trimming cost V 3 bases and J 10 bases, with 19 bases left between them.

This clonotype was seen many times. The chain couples TRBV10-2 to TRBJ1-2; D not certain. CDR3 size: 12 residues. Trimming removed 5 bases at V and 6 bases at J, with 10 bases between. Per the germline V gene, CDR1 is WSHSY and CDR2 is SAAADI. CDR3: CASSPNINGYTF. CDR3 nucleotide sequence: TGCGCCAGCAGTCCTAACATCAATGGCTACACCTTC.

The CDR3, as DNA: TGCAGTGCTAGAGACAGGGTGGGGACTGAAGCTTTCTTT. Its translation: CSARDRVGTEAFF. The chain has TRBV20-1 and TRBJ1-1; D possibly corresponds to TRBD1 (5 bases). This CDR3 has 13 residues. Trimming took 0 bases from V and 5 from J, leaving 10 bases between them. Germline CDR1 is DFQATT and CDR2 is SNEGSKA (reference sequence).

This clonotype was counted between two and nine times. This sequence joins TRBV14 and TRBJ1-5, with unresolved D. V lost 5 bases and J lost 8, with 13 bases in between. The CDR3 is 13 residues long. Germline V gene sequence: CDR1 SGHDN, CDR2 FVKESK. The CDR3 sequence: CASSERGPEPQHF. CDR3 bases: TGTGCCAGCAGCGAAAGAGGGCCGGAGCCCCAGCATTTT.

This clonotype turned up a few times. CDR3 sequence reads: CASSDPKDGRSSGNTIYF. CDR3 nucleotide sequence: TGTGCCAGCAGCGATCCCAAGGACGGTAGAAGCTCTGGAAACACCATATATTTT. The chain uses TRBV5-4 and TRBJ1-3; D remains ambiguous. The V gene's germline CDR1 is SGHNT and CDR2 YYREEE (reference sequence). V gave up 4 bases and J gave up 0 bases, with 20 bases separating them. The CDR3 runs to 18 residues.

The chain couples TRBV19 to TRBJ1-1, with TRBD1 identical over 7 bases. Germline lookup yields CDR1 LNHDA and CDR2 SQIVND (reference sequence). The V segment lost 6 bases and the J segment 6 bases; nucleotides outside the gene matches: 7. The CDR3 totals 13 residues. The CDR3 spells CASSPTGSAEAFF. CDR3 nucleotide sequence: TGTGCCAGTAGCCCGACAGGGTCCGCTGAAGCTTTCTTT.

The genes are TRBV20-1 and TRBJ2-1, with D hard to call. The CDR3 consists of 16 residues. With 3 bases removed from V and 0 bases from J, the gap between germline ends came to 15 bases. Germline-derived CDR1 and CDR2 are DFQATT and SNEGSKA (reference sequence). In DNA, the CDR3 is TGCAGTGCTAGGGGCCATGATACGGGCTCCTACAATGAGCAGTTCTTC. It specifies CSARGHDTGSYNEQFF.